This T cell receptor (beta chain) originates from a study of immune evolution from preneoplasia to lung adenocarcinoma. Germline lookup yields CDR1 LGHNA and CDR2 YNFKEQ. Trimming took 3 bases from V and 3 from J; bases not matched to a gene: 10. The CDR3 sequence is 16 residues long. Only in-frame clones appear in the TCRdb table, and some are missing; sequencing was by immunoSEQ multiplex PCR. Among 37,000 or so clones listed, roughly 74% were seen once. The sequencing input was FFPE invasive lung adenocarcinoma tissue. This chain joins TRBV4-2 and TRBJ2-5; 7 nucleotides line up with TRBD1. The clonotype originates from a person aged 55 to 70 with lung adenocarcinoma. The CDR3 is CASSQADRDAKETQYF. The DNA for the CDR3 is TGTGCCAGCAGCCAGGCAGACAGGGACGCGAAAGAGACCCAGTACTTC.